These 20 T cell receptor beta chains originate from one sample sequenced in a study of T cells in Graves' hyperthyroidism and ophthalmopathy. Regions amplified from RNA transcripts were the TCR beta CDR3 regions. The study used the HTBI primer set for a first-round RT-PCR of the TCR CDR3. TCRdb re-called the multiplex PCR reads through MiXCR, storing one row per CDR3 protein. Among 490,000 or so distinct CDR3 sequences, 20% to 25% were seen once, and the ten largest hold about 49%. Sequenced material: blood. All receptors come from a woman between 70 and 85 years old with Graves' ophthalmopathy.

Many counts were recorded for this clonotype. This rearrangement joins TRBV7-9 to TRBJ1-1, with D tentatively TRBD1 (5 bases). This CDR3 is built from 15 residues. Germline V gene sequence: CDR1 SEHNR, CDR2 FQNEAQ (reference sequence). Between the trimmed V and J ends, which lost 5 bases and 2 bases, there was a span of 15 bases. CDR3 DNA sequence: TGTGCCAGCAGCCTCCTCGTGGGGGACAACACTGAAGCTTTCTTT. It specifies CASSLLVGDNTEAFF.

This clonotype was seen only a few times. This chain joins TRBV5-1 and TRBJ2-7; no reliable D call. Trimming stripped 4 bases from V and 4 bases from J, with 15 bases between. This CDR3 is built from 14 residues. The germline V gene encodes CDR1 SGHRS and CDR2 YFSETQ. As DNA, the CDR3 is TGCGCCAGCAGCACAAGCACCGACCTATACGAGCAGTACTTC. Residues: CASSTSTDLYEQYF. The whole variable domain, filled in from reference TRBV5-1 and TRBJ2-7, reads KAGVTQTPRYLIKTRGQQVTLSCSPISGHRSVSWYQQTPGQGLQFLFEYFSETQRNKGNFPGRFSGRQFSNSRSEMNVSTLELGDSALYLCASSTSTDLYEQYFGPGTRLTVT.

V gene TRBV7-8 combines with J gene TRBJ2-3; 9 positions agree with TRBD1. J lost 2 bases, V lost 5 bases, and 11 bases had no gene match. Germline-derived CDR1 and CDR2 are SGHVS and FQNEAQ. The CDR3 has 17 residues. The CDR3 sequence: CASSHGRDRVSTDTQYF. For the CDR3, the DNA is TGTGCCAGCAGCCATGGCCGGGACAGGGTCTCCACAGATACGCAGTATTTT.

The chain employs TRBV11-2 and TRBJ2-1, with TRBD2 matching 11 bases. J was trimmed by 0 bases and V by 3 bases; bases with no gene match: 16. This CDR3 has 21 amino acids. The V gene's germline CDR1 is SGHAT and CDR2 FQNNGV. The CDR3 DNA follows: TGTGCCAGCAGCTTTGGGAGTAGTAGCGGGAGGGCCGTTGGCTCCTACAATGAGCAGTTCTTC. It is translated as CASSFGSSSGRAVGSYNEQFF.

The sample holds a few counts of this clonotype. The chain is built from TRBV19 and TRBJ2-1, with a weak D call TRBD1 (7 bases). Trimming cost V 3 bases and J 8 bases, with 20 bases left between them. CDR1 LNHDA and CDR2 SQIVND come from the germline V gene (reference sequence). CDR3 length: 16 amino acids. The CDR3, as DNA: TGTGCCAGTAGTATCTCGGAGGGAGACAGGGTCCATGAGCAGTTCTTC. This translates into CASSISEGDRVHEQFF.

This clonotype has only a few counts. The CDR3 sequence: CASVPTLATKPIEQYF. The CDR3 nucleotides read TGTGCTAGTGTTCCCACACTAGCTACCAAACCGATCGAGCAGTACTTC. The chain uses TRBV12-5 and TRBJ2-7, with D maybe TRBD2 (6 bases). Trimming left V 7 bases short and J 6 bases short, with 25 bases between. CDR3 length: 16 amino acids. Per the germline V gene, CDR1 is LGHNT and CDR2 is FRNRAP.

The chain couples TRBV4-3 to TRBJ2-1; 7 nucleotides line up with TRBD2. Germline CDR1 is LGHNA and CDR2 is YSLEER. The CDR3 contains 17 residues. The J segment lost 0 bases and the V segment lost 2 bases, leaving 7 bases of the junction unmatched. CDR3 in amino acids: CASSQLAATSSYNEQFF. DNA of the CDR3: TGCGCCAGCAGCCAACTAGCGGCAACGAGCTCCTACAATGAGCAGTTCTTC.

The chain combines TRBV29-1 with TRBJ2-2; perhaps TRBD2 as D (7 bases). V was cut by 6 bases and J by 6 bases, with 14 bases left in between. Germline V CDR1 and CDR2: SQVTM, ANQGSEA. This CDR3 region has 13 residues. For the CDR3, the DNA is TGCAGCGTCAGCAAGGGGGGGCCCGGGGAGCTGTTTTTT. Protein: CSVSKGGPGELFF.

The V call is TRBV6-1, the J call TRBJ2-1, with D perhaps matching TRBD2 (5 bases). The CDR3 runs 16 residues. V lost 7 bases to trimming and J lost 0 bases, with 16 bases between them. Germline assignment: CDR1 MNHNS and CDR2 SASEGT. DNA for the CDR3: TGTGCCAGCATCGCGAGTAGCGTCTCCTCCTACAATGAGCAGTTCTTC. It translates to CASIASSVSSYNEQFF.

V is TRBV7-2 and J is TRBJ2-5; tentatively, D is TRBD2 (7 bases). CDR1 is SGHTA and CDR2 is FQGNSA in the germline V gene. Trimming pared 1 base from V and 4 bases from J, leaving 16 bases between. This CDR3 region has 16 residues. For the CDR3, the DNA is TGTGCCAGCAGCTTAGTCTCGCGGAGGGGGGGAGAGACCCAGTACTTC. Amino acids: CASSLVSRRGGETQYF.

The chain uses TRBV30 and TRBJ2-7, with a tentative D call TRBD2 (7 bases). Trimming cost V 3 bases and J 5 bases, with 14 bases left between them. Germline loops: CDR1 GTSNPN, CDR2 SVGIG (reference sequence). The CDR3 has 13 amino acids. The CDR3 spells CAWSGGGRNEQYF. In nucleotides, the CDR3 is TGTGCCTGGAGCGGGGGCGGGAGAAACGAGCAGTACTTC.

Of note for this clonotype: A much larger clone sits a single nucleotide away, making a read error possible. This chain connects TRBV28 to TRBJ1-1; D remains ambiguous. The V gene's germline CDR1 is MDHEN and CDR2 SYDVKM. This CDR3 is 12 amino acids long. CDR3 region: CASSSLNTEASF. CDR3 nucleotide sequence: TGTGCCAGCAGTAGCCTCAACACTGAAGCTTCCTTT.

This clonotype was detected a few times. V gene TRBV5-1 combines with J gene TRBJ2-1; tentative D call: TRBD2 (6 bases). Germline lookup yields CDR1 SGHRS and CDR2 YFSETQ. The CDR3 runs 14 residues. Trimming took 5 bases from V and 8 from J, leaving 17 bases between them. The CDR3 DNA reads TGCGCCAGCAGAGGCGGGACGATTCTGGATGAGCAGTTCTTC. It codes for CASRGGTILDEQFF.

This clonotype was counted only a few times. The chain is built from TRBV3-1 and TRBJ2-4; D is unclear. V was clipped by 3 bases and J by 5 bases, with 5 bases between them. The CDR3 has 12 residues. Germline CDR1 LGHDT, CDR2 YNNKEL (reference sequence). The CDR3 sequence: CASSQTQNIQYF. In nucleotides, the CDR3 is TGTGCCAGCAGCCAGACTCAAAACATTCAGTACTTC.

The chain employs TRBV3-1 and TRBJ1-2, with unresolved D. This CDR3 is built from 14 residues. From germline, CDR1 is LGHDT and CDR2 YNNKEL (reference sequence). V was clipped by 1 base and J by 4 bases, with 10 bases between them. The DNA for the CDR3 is TGTGCCAGCAGCCAAGTCGCCACTCTCTATGGCTACACCTTC. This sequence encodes CASSQVATLYGYTF.

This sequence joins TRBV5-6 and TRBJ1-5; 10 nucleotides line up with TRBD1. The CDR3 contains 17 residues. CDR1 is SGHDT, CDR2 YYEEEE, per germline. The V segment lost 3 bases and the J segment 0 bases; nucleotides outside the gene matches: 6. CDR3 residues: CASSSTGGRYSNQPQHF. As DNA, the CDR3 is TGTGCCAGCAGCTCGACAGGGGGCCGATATAGCAATCAGCCCCAGCATTTT.

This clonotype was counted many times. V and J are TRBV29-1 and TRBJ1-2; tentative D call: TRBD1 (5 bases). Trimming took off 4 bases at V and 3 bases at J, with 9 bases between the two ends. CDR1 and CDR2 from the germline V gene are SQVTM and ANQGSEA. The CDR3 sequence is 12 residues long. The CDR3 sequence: CSVAGTHYGYTF. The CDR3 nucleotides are TGCAGCGTTGCCGGGACCCACTATGGCTACACCTTC.

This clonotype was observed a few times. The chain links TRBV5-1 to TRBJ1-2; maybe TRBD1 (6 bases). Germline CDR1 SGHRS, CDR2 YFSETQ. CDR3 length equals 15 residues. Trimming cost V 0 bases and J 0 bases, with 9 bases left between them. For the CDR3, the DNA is TGCGCCAGCAGCTTGGCAAGGGGGTCTAACTATGGCTACACCTTC. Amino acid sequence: CASSLARGSNYGYTF.

CDR3: CASSFYAGQGSNNEQFF. The CDR3 bases are TGTGCCAGCAGTTTCTACGCGGGACAGGGGTCAAACAATGAGCAGTTCTTC. The J gene is TRBJ2-1, the V gene TRBV28, with 10 bases fitting TRBD1. CDR1 and CDR2 (germline): MDHEN, SYDVKM. CDR3 length equals 17 residues. Germline trimming cut 3 bases from V and 5 bases from J; bases unmatched to any gene: 10.

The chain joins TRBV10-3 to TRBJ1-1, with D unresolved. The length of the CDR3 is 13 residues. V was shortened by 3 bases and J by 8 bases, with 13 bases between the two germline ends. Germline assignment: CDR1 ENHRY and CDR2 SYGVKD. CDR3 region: CAISEGSQFEAFF. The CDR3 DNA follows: TGTGCCATCAGTGAAGGGTCTCAGTTCGAAGCTTTCTTT.